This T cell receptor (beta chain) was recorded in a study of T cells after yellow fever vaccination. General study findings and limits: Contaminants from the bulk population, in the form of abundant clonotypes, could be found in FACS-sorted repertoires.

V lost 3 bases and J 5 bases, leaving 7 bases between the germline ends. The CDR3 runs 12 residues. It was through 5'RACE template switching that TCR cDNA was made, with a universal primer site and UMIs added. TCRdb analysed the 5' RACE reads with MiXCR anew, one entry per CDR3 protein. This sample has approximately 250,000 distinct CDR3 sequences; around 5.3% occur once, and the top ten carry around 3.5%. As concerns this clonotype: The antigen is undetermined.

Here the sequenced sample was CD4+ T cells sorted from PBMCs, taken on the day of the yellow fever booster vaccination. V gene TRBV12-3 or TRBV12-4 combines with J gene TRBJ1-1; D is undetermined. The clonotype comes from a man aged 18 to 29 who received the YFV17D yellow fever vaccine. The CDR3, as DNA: TGTGCCAGCAGTTTCGGGAAAACTGAAGCTTTCTTT. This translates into CASSFGKTEAFF.